The clone carrying this T cell receptor beta chain was picked up many times. No antigen is known for it. Preparation methods for the bulk TCR libraries were those previously described, with listed TCR primers. TCRdb ran MiXCR on the PCR reads and lists one entry per CDR3 protein. The sample has about 320,000 distinct CDR3 sequences; about a fifth are singletons. Naive CD8 sequencing libraries were generated from around 20,000 to 990,000 sorted cells, with 10%, 30% or 50% RNA as input. Researchers sorted naive CD8 T cells as cells that were CD8+CD4-CCR7+CD45RA+. Germline CDR1 reads SQVTM; CDR2 reads ANQGSEA. V trimming: 7 bases; J trimming: 7 bases; junction bases outside the gene matches: 13. The CDR3 spans 15 residues. This sample is part of a study of molecular identifiers for immune sequencing clone quantification. Study results and caveats: Sizes of clones that are highly expanded could be underestimated (if identical TCR molecules share a barcode).

The genes are TRBV29-1 and TRBJ2-2; 9 nucleotides align to TRBD2. The receptor was isolated from a human donor in good health. Some libraries in this study had Jurkat cell RNA spiked in. Material: naive CD8+ T cells from blood, with Jurkat cell RNA spiked in. As for subset: FACS-sorted CD8+CD4-CCR7+CD45RA+ naive T cells. CDR3 in amino acids: CSGTSAGGAVGELFF. The CDR3 nucleotides are TGCAGCGGCACCAGCGCGGGGGGGGCGGTCGGGGAGCTGTTTTTT.